One sample yielded the 27 T cell receptor beta chains listed below, sequenced in a study of control samples from healthy donors and cancer patients. Libraries were prepared by immunoSEQ multiplex PCR; TCRdb keeps only in-frame clonotypes and omits some of them. The sample has roughly 80,000 clones; over 75% are singletons. What was sequenced was blood. Receptors were obtained from a woman aged 45-60 years in good health.

V is TRBV6-2 or TRBV6-3 and J is TRBJ2-7; TRBD2 might be the D (6 bases). Looked up from germline, CDR1 is MNHEY and CDR2 is SVGEGT. Deletions cut 6 bases from V and 3 bases from J, with 12 bases between. This CDR3 is built from 13 residues. The CDR3: CASSLLGGYEQYF. For the CDR3, the DNA is TGTGCCAGCAGCCTTCTCGGGGGCTACGAGCAGTACTTC.

The chain joins TRBV27 to TRBJ2-7; D uncertain. Trimming stripped 3 bases from V and 0 bases from J, with 9 bases between. This CDR3 spans 14 amino acids. Germline CDR1 is MNHEY and CDR2 is SMNVEV (reference sequence). The CDR3 reads CASSLATSSYEQYF. The DNA of the CDR3 is TGTGCCAGCAGTTTGGCCACAAGCTCCTACGAGCAGTACTTC.

Only one count was recorded for this clone. The chain is built from TRBV7-9 and TRBJ1-3; D might be TRBD1 (6 bases). Trimming took off 1 base at V and 4 bases at J, with 14 bases between the two ends. CDR3 length: 16 residues. The germline V gene has CDR1 SEHNR and CDR2 FQNEAQ (reference sequence). CDR3: CASSLVTGQRGNTIYF. The DNA of the CDR3 is TGTGCCAGCAGCTTAGTAACAGGGCAGAGGGGAAACACCATATATTTT.

CDR3 region: CASSYLTGLNTEAFF. The CDR3 nucleotides are TGTGCCAGCAGCTATTTAACAGGACTTAACACTGAAGCTTTCTTT. This chain uses TRBV5-6 with TRBJ1-1; a weak D match, TRBD1 (5 bases). CDR1 SGHDT and CDR2 YYEEEE come from the germline V gene. This CDR3 spans 15 amino acids. V was trimmed by 3 bases and J by 2 bases, leaving 14 bases between them. The full variable domain, with the rest looked up from reference TRBV5-6 and TRBJ1-1, is DAGVTQSPTHLIKTRGQQVTLRCSPKSGHDTVSWYQQALGQGPQFIFQYYEEEERQRGNFPDRFSGHQFPNYSSELNVNALLLGDSALYLCASSYLTGLNTEAFFGQGTRLTVV.

J is TRBJ1-2 and V is TRBV6-5, with 7 bases matching TRBD1. CDR3 length equals 13 residues. Germline lookup yields CDR1 MNHEY and CDR2 SVGAGI. V lost 5 bases to trimming and J lost 6 bases; unmatched junction nucleotides: 6. As DNA, the CDR3 is TGTGCCAGCAGTCCCGGGACAGTGGATGGCTACACCTTC. Amino acids: CASSPGTVDGYTF.

This chain connects TRBV6-1 to TRBJ2-6, with TRBD2 as a possible D gene (5 bases). The CDR3 has 15 amino acids. Germline CDR1 is MNHNS and CDR2 is SASEGT. V lost 0 bases, J lost 10 bases, and 13 bases lay in between. The CDR3 nucleotides read TGTGCCAGCAGTGAAGCGGTCGGGGTGAAGAACGTCCTGACTTTC. The encoded protein is CASSEAVGVKNVLTF.

By sample share, this clone is medium-sized. CDR3 nucleotide sequence: TGTGCCAGCAGTTTAAACCCAGTGATTAATTCACCCCTCCACTTT. Encoded protein: CASSLNPVINSPLHF. This rearrangement joins TRBV27 to TRBJ1-6, with D uncertain. Germline CDR1 and CDR2: MNHEY and SMNVEV (reference sequence). The CDR3 consists of 15 residues. V lost 2 bases and J lost 6, with 11 bases in between.

V gene TRBV6-5 combines with J gene TRBJ1-6, with D uncertain. V gave up 6 bases and J gave up 7 bases, with 13 bases separating them. This CDR3 is 14 amino acids long. Germline CDR1 is MNHEY and CDR2 is SVGAGI. The CDR3 nucleotides read TGTGCCAGCAGAAAGACCGTAACGAATTCACCCCTCCACTTT. This codes for CASRKTVTNSPLHF.

The J gene is TRBJ2-3, the V gene TRBV20-1, with D possibly matching TRBD1 (5 bases). The CDR3 runs 14 residues. Looked up from germline, CDR1 is DFQATT and CDR2 is SNEGSKA (reference sequence). V was clipped by 3 bases and J by 0 bases, with 10 bases between them. The chain's CDR3 is CSASSGHSTDTQYF. The CDR3 DNA follows: TGCAGTGCTAGTTCCGGACATAGCACAGATACGCAGTATTTT.

The rearrangement uses TRBV7-9 and TRBJ1-4; 9 positions agree with TRBD1. The CDR3 is made up of 16 amino acids. J was trimmed by 6 bases and V by 5 bases; bases with no gene match: 10. Looked up from germline, CDR1 is SEHNR and CDR2 is FQNEAQ (reference sequence). The CDR3 reads CASSPPGQGKHEKLFF. The CDR3 DNA reads as TGTGCCAGCAGCCCTCCCGGACAGGGGAAGCATGAAAAACTGTTTTTT. Full variable domain (remainder filled in from reference TRBV7-9 and TRBJ1-4): DTGVSQNPRHKITKRGQNVTFRCDPISEHNRLYWYRQTLGQGPEFLTYFQNEAQLEKSRLLSDRFSAERPKGSFSTLEIQRTEQGDSAMYLCASSPPGQGKHEKLFFGSGTQLSVL.

This clone has more than one count but fewer than ten. This chain links TRBV19 with TRBJ1-6; tentatively, D is TRBD1 (6 bases). CDR1 LNHDA and CDR2 SQIVND come from the germline V gene (reference sequence). V gave up 5 bases and J gave up 15 bases, with 20 bases separating them. This CDR3 is built from 14 residues. The CDR3 loop reads CASSSSGHHEFLHF. The CDR3 nucleotides are TGTGCCAGTAGTTCCTCGGGACACCACGAATTCCTCCACTTT.

The chain links TRBV5-4 to TRBJ2-2, with D unclear. V was pared by 4 bases and J by 7 bases, with 5 bases between. The germline V gene has CDR1 SGHNT and CDR2 YYREEE (reference sequence). The CDR3 runs 11 residues. DNA for the CDR3: TGTGCCAGCAGCACCGTCGGGGAGCTGTTTTTT. This sequence encodes CASSTVGELFF.

This clone was found once. The chain is built from TRBV2 and TRBJ2-2, with a weak D call TRBD1 (5 bases). Trimming left V 5 bases short and J 4 bases short, with 8 bases between. This CDR3 comprises 13 residues. Germline CDR1 reads SNHLY; CDR2 reads FYNNEI. The CDR3 is CASSRQSTGELFF. CDR3 in DNA: TGTGCCAGCAGTAGACAGTCCACCGGGGAGCTGTTTTTT.

V is TRBV5-6 and J is TRBJ1-5; unclear D gene. The CDR3 spans 14 residues. Germline V gene sequence: CDR1 SGHDT, CDR2 YYEEEE. V was shortened by 4 bases and J by 4 bases, with 12 bases between the two germline ends. The CDR3 region is CASSHKVGNQPQHF. As DNA, the CDR3 is TGTGCCAGCAGCCATAAGGTGGGAAATCAGCCCCAGCATTTT.

The sample holds one count of this clone. The chain carries TRBV6-1 and TRBJ1-2; D call uncertain. Germline lookup yields CDR1 MNHNS and CDR2 SASEGT. This CDR3 is built from 13 residues. With 2 bases removed from V and 6 bases from J, the gap between germline ends came to 10 bases. CDR3 protein: CASSEWAANGYTF. The DNA for the CDR3 is TGTGCCAGCAGTGAATGGGCGGCAAATGGCTACACCTTC.

The chain combines TRBV5-1 with TRBJ2-3; 9 bases fit TRBD2. The CDR3 is 16 amino acids. Germline V lookup: CDR1 SGHRS, CDR2 YFSETQ. Trimming removed 4 bases from V and 0 bases from J; junction bases left unmatched: 6. The CDR3 reads CASSAPLAGSTDTQYF. The CDR3 bases are TGCGCCAGCAGCGCCCCCCTAGCGGGGAGCACAGATACGCAGTATTTT.

This clone came up once. The rearrangement joins TRBV19 to TRBJ2-3; D is ambiguous. Germline V CDR1 and CDR2: LNHDA, SQIVND (reference sequence). Trimming stripped 1 base from V and 4 bases from J, with 6 bases between. The CDR3 length is 13 residues. CDR3 bases: TGTGCCAGTAGTATAGGATTGTCAGATACGCAGTATTTT. Amino acid sequence: CASSIGLSDTQYF. Supplemented by reference TRBV19 and TRBJ2-3, the full variable domain reads DGGITQSPKYLFRKEGQNVTLSCEQNLNHDAMYWYRQDPGQGLRLIYYSQIVNDFQKGDIAEGYSVSREKKESFPLTVTSAQKNPTAFYLCASSIGLSDTQYFGPGTRLTVL.

V gene TRBV25-1 combines with J gene TRBJ1-4; 7 bases map to TRBD1. The V gene's germline CDR1 is MGHDK and CDR2 SYGVNS. This CDR3 spans 17 amino acids. J was trimmed by 3 bases and V by 6 bases; bases with no gene match: 13. The CDR3 DNA is TGTGCCAGCAGCGAGGGGGCGCTTATTGGGTCTAATGAAAAACTGTTTTTT. Its protein is CASSEGALIGSNEKLFF.

The chain carries TRBV6-1 and TRBJ2-3; D ambiguous. Trimming took 2 bases from V and 3 from J, leaving 12 bases between them. CDR1 is MNHNS, CDR2 SASEGT, per germline. The CDR3 extends over 15 amino acids. The CDR3 spells CASSESKVRTDTQYF. CDR3 DNA sequence: TGTGCCAGCAGTGAATCGAAGGTTAGAACAGATACGCAGTATTTT.

This clone has only one observation. V usage is TRBV20-1 and J usage is TRBJ2-3; D not certain. Trimming took off 8 bases at V and 4 bases at J, with 7 bases between the two ends. The length of the CDR3 is 10 residues. Germline V gene data show CDR1 as DFQATT and CDR2 as SNEGSKA (reference sequence). CDR3 DNA: TGCAGTCCTCAAGCAGATACGCAGTATTTT. It codes for CSPQADTQYF.

J is TRBJ1-1 and V is TRBV7-8; D may be TRBD1 (5 bases). This CDR3 has 13 amino acids. The V gene's germline CDR1 is SGHVS and CDR2 FQNEAQ. V lost 5 bases, J lost 11 bases, and 18 bases lay in between. CDR3 amino acids: CASSIEGTSSAFF. DNA for the CDR3: TGTGCCAGCAGCATCGAAGGGACGTCTTCTGCTTTCTTT.

The chain uses TRBV6-5 and TRBJ1-3; 7 positions agree with TRBD1. This CDR3 contains 14 residues. CDR1 MNHEY and CDR2 SVGAGI come from the germline V gene. The V and J ends lost 4 bases and 4 bases, in that order; junction bases with no gene match: 4. CDR3 sequence (DNA): TGTGCCAGCAGTTTAGACAGGGCAGGAAACACCATATATTTT. It yields the protein CASSLDRAGNTIYF.

This chain joins TRBV6-6 and TRBJ1-5, with a tentative D call TRBD1 (6 bases). This CDR3 has 15 amino acids. Deletions cut 5 bases from V and 0 bases from J, with 11 bases between. Germline V gene data show CDR1 as MNHNY and CDR2 as SVGAGI (reference sequence). The CDR3 protein is CASSTTGISNQPQHF. The CDR3 DNA follows: TGTGCCAGCAGTACCACAGGGATTAGCAATCAGCCCCAGCATTTT.

The CDR3 region has the DNA TGTGCCAGTAGTGCGGGCATTAGTGCGACCCAGCATTTT. Residues: CASSAGISATQHF. The chain carries TRBV19 and TRBJ1-5; D ambiguous. Trimming left V 5 bases short and J 11 bases short, with 16 bases between. This CDR3 contains 13 residues. Germline V CDR1 and CDR2: LNHDA, SQIVND (reference sequence). The variable domain in full, with the rest retrieved from reference TRBV19 and TRBJ1-5, is DGGITQSPKYLFRKEGQNVTLSCEQNLNHDAMYWYRQDPGQGLRLIYYSQIVNDFQKGDIAEGYSVSREKKESFPLTVTSAQKNPTAFYLCASSAGISATQHFGDGTRLSIL.

The chain combines TRBV2 with TRBJ2-4, with 9 nucleotides matching TRBD1. CDR3 size: 13 residues. The germline V gene has CDR1 SNHLY and CDR2 FYNNEI. Trimming took 2 bases from V and 10 from J; bases not matched to a gene: 3. This CDR3 reads CASSERDREIQYF. CDR3 in DNA: TGTGCCAGCAGTGAAAGGGACAGGGAAATTCAGTACTTC.

This clone was found once. The chain combines TRBV5-1 with TRBJ2-3; 9 nucleotides match TRBD2. The V and J ends lost 5 bases and 3 bases, in that order; junction bases with no gene match: 4. Germline V gene sequence: CDR1 SGHRS, CDR2 YFSETQ. The length of the CDR3 is 14 residues. This CDR3 reads CASRRGGLTDTQYF. CDR3 nucleotide sequence: TGCGCCAGCAGGCGGGGGGGCTTAACAGATACGCAGTATTTT.

The rearrangement uses TRBV12-3 or TRBV12-4 and TRBJ2-5, with TRBD2 matching 8 bases. With V trimmed by 6 bases and J by 4 bases, 4 bases remained unmatched. This CDR3 has 13 amino acids. The CDR3 region has the DNA TGTGCCAGCAGGGGGACTAGGGGAGAGACCCAGTACTTC. Its protein product is CASRGTRGETQYF.